This TCR beta chain was recovered during a study of vaccination effects on CD4 cells after COVID-19. Expansion of antigen-specific CD4+ T cells with viral peptide pools was carried out by the ViraFEST assay before sequencing. Culturing for about 9 days preceded CD4+ T cell isolation. It was two doses of either the BNT162b2 or mRNA-1273 vaccine that participants received. On this clone: Its matching antigen is unknown.

Germline assignment: CDR1 MGHRA and CDR2 YSYEKL. V was trimmed by 3 bases and J by 5 bases, leaving 22 bases between them. The CDR3 loop spans 17 amino acids. Sequencing used immunoSEQ multiplex PCR; TCRdb keeps in-frame clones, though not all of them. The data show approximately 70,000 clones, with approximately 82% seen just once and approximately 1.3% held by the top ten. The specimen was CD4+ T cells from PBMCs cultured with HCoV-229E spike peptides, collected after COVID-19 vaccination. The J gene is TRBJ2-5, the V gene TRBV4-1, with D maybe TRBD2 (6 bases). This receptor was obtained from a human donor who received a COVID-19 vaccine. Here the CDR3 reads CASSHLFWTGRDETQYF. Here the CDR3 DNA reads TGCGCCAGCAGCCACCTCTTCTGGACTGGGCGGGATGAGACCCAGTACTTC.